This T cell receptor beta chain is from a study of shared clonotypes between healthy human individuals. Background on the study: Per donor, CD8 memory used one plate, CD8 naive used two, CD4 memory used three and CD4 naive used three. Notes on the study in general: Naive subsets usually exceeded memory subsets in estimated richness.

On sorted subsets, replicate PCRs used 150 to 250 ng DNA, or about 30,000 T cell genomes. Sequenced by immunoSEQ multiplex PCR; TCRdb stores in-frame clones only, minus some. The table includes millions of clones, approximately 94% detected once. Trimming shortened V by 1 base and J by 6 bases, and 11 bases separated the two germline ends. The germline V gene has CDR1 SGHNT and CDR2 YYREEE (reference sequence). The CDR3 spans 14 residues. In regard to this clone: The antigen remains unidentified.

Terminally differentiated effector memory CD45RA+ cells were left out of the naive CD8 fraction, which was CD45RO-negative and positively selected for CCR7. The clonotype was recovered from a man between 18 and 35 years old in good health. Some clones in this sample may be carry-over from other donors' samples. The genes are TRBV5-4 and TRBJ2-1; D ambiguous. Sequencing was carried out using naive CD8+ T cells from PBMCs. The CDR3 loop reads CASSLSSILNEQFF. DNA for the CDR3: TGTGCCAGCAGCTTGTCTAGTATCCTCAATGAGCAGTTCTTC.